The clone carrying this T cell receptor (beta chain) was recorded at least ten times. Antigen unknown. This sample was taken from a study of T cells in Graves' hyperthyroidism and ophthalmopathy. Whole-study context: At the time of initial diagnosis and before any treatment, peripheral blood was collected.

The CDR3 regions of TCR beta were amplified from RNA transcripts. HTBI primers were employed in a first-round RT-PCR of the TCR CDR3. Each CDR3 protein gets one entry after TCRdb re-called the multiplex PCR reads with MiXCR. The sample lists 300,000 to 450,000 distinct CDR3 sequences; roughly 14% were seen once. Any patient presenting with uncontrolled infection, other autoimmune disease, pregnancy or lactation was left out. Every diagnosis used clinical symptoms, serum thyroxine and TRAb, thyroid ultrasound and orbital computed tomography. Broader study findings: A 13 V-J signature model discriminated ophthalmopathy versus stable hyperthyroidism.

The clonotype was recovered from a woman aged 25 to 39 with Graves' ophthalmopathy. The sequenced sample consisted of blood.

The DNA of the CDR3 is TGTGCCATCAGTGAGTGGGAAAACACTGAAGCTTTCTTT. Its protein product is CAISEWENTEAFF. The chain carries TRBV10-3 and TRBJ1-1; D unclear. This CDR3 is 13 amino acids long. Germline CDR1 ENHRY, CDR2 SYGVKD. Trimming left V 1 base short and J 2 bases short, with 5 bases between.